The 2 T cell receptor beta chains given below trace back to one sample, sequenced in a study of blood T cell repertoires in COVID-19. The data were produced by immunoSEQ multiplex PCR, yet TCRdb's version contains in-frame clones alone and is incomplete. The table shows fewer than 250,000 clones, with 82% occurring only once. Material for sequencing was peripheral blood. Source of these receptors: a woman aged 70-85 years with acute or convalescent COVID-19.

CDR3 in amino acids: CASSVEPHGANYGYTF. The DNA of the CDR3 is TGTGCCAGCAGCGTAGAACCCCATGGGGCCAACTATGGCTACACCTTC. The chain recombines TRBV9 with TRBJ1-2; a weak D match, TRBD1 (5 bases). CDR1 and CDR2 from the germline V gene are SGDLS and YYNGEE. CDR3 length: 16 amino acids. Between the trimmed V and J ends, which lost 0 bases and 2 bases, there was a span of 14 bases.

This chain joins TRBV11-2 and TRBJ1-4, with 9 bases identical to TRBD1. The CDR3 extends over 14 amino acids. Germline-derived CDR1 and CDR2 are SGHAT and FQNNGV. The V gene end was trimmed by 5 bases and the J gene end by 8 bases; junction bases not matched to a gene: 6. The CDR3 is CASSPQGAREKLFF. The CDR3 nucleotides read TGTGCCAGCAGCCCACAGGGGGCAAGGGAAAAACTGTTTTTT. Complete variable domain (other parts from reference TRBV11-2 and TRBJ1-4): EAGVAQSPRYKIIEKRQSVAFWCNPISGHATLYWYQQILGQGPKLLIQFQNNGVVDDSQLPKDRFSAERLKGVDSTLKIQPAKLEDSAVYLCASSPQGAREKLFFGSGTQLSVL.